The 31 T cell receptor beta chains below come from one sample, sequenced in a study of metastatic and nonmetastatic thyroid tumors. None of the patients had undergone any treatment ahead of thyroid surgery. TCRdb reprocessed the PCR reads using MiXCR. The table has under 95,000 clones, 8% to 9.5% seen once. Material for sequencing was blood. These receptors came from a female donor with papillary thyroid cancer or a benign thyroid nodule (not recorded which). Some clones in this sample may be carry-over from other donors' samples.

The table lists this clone with many counts. Germline and junction disagree at one end, which may indicate a read error. The chain recombines TRBV28 with TRBJ1-2; D perhaps matches TRBD1 (6 bases). Germline V CDR1 and CDR2: MDHEN, SYDVKM. The CDR3 runs 14 residues. CDR3 sequence: CASSPRDILYGHTF. CDR3 in DNA: TGTGCCAGCAGTCCCCGGGACATTCTCTATGGCCACACCTTC.

This clone was seen many times. The V and J genes are TRBV6-1 and TRBJ2-7; D may be TRBD2 (5 bases). CDR3 length: 14 residues. CDR1 is MNHNS, CDR2 SASEGT, per germline. V lost 10 bases and J lost 1, with 17 bases in between. CDR3 loop: CATRGQYGSYEQYF. The CDR3 DNA sequence: TGTGCCACCCGCGGGCAGTACGGTTCCTACGAGCAGTACTTC.

This clone has a count of ten or more. This chain joins TRBV9 and TRBJ2-7; D gene ambiguous. The CDR3 is made up of 14 amino acids. Trimming cost V 4 bases and J 3 bases, with 14 bases left between them. Germline CDR1 is SGDLS and CDR2 is YYNGEE. The CDR3 sequence is CASSPLDLGYEQYF. The CDR3 bases are TGTGCCAGCAGCCCGCTTGACCTGGGCTACGAGCAGTACTTC. Full variable domain (missing parts from reference TRBV9 and TRBJ2-7): DSGVTQTPKHLITATGQRVTLRCSPRSGDLSVYWYQQSLDQGLQFLIQYYNGEERAKGNILERFSAQQFPDLHSELNLSSLELGDSALYFCASSPLDLGYEQYFGPGTRLTVT.

The sample holds many counts of this clone. The chain carries TRBV9 and TRBJ2-7; the match to TRBD2 covers 9 bases. The junction had 25 bases not matched to a gene; V was cut back by 3 bases and J by 3 bases. The CDR3 is 21 amino acids. Germline CDR1 and CDR2: SGDLS and YYNGEE. The CDR3 reads CASSGDGGEGTSISPIYEQYF. The CDR3 DNA reads as TGTGCCAGCAGCGGAGATGGGGGTGAGGGGACTAGCATTTCCCCCATCTACGAGCAGTACTTC. Full variable domain (outside the CDR3, taken from reference TRBV9 and TRBJ2-7): DSGVTQTPKHLITATGQRVTLRCSPRSGDLSVYWYQQSLDQGLQFLIQYYNGEERAKGNILERFSAQQFPDLHSELNLSSLELGDSALYFCASSGDGGEGTSISPIYEQYFGPGTRLTVT.

At least ten counts were recorded for this clone. This may stem from a read error, because a much larger clone lies one nucleotide away. The chain is built from TRBV6-1 and TRBJ1-6; D perhaps matches TRBD1 (5 bases). The length of the CDR3 is 16 residues. Per germline, CDR1 MNHNS and CDR2 SASEGT. V lost 5 bases and J 3 bases, leaving 14 bases between the germline ends. This CDR3 reads CASSSGPGGYNSPLHF. In DNA form, the CDR3 reads TGTGCCAGCAGTTCCGGCCCTGGGGGCTATAATTCACCCCTCCACTTT.

This clone appeared many times. The V gene is TRBV20-1, the J gene TRBJ2-2; perhaps TRBD1 as D (8 bases). The CDR3 extends over 15 amino acids. Germline CDR1 is DFQATT and CDR2 is SNEGSKA (reference sequence). V lost 2 bases and J lost 6, with 16 bases in between. This CDR3 reads CSARSRTGRAGELFF. The CDR3 nucleotides read TGCAGTGCTAGATCCAGGACAGGGAGGGCCGGGGAGCTGTTTTTT.

This clone has a count of ten or more. The rearrangement links TRBV5-1 to TRBJ1-2; D is unresolved. CDR3 length: 15 residues. Trimming stripped 4 bases from V and 1 base from J, with 14 bases between. From germline, CDR1 is SGHRS and CDR2 YFSETQ. The CDR3 region has the DNA TGCGCCAGCAGCCCCGGAGTCACCAATAACTATGGCTACACCTTC. Translation: CASSPGVTNNYGYTF.

This clone was observed many times. V usage is TRBV7-9 and J usage is TRBJ2-7; 9 nucleotides match TRBD2. Germline CDR1 is SEHNR and CDR2 is FQNEAQ (reference sequence). Losses at the gene ends were 8 bases for V and 2 bases for J; bases not matched to a gene: 10. The CDR3 has 15 amino acids. CDR3 residues: CASYAGGQGPYEQYF. DNA for the CDR3: TGTGCCAGCTACGCGGGGGGGCAGGGGCCCTACGAGCAGTACTTC. The variable domain in full, with the rest retrieved from reference TRBV7-9 and TRBJ2-7, is DTGVSQNPRHKITKRGQNVTFRCDPISEHNRLYWYRQTLGQGPEFLTYFQNEAQLEKSRLLSDRFSAERPKGSFSTLEIQRTEQGDSAMYLCASYAGGQGPYEQYFGPGTRLTVT.

This clone was counted many times. The chain recombines TRBV4-1 with TRBJ2-3, with 11 bases matching TRBD2. Germline assignment: CDR1 MGHRA and CDR2 YSYEKL. The CDR3 is 13 amino acids. The V segment lost 4 bases and the J segment 6 bases; nucleotides outside the gene matches: 0. The CDR3 DNA reads as TGCGCCAGCAGCCGGACTAGCGGGGATACGCAGTATTTT. This encodes CASSRTSGDTQYF.

This clone has ten or more counts. The chain joins TRBV20-1 to TRBJ2-5; TRBD2 matches 8 bases. CDR3 size: 18 residues. From germline, CDR1 is DFQATT and CDR2 SNEGSKA (reference sequence). The ends lost 2 bases at V and 7 bases at J; junction bases unmatched: 21. Written as DNA, the CDR3 is TGCAGTGCTAGACTCCGCATTCCCGGGGGGGTCCCGCAGAGGACCCAGTACTTC. It specifies CSARLRIPGGVPQRTQYF.

This clone was seen repeatedly, ten times or more. The same CDR3 is also encoded by other DNA sequences in this sample. V is TRBV3-1 and J is TRBJ1-3; tentatively, D is TRBD1 (5 bases). This CDR3 is 15 amino acids long. Germline V gene data show CDR1 as LGHDT and CDR2 as YNNKEL (reference sequence). Between the trimmed V and J ends, which lost 1 base and 0 bases, there was a span of 7 bases. The CDR3 sequence is CASSQGGSSGNTIYF. The CDR3 bases are TGTGCCAGCAGCCAAGGGGGCAGCTCTGGAAACACCATATATTTT. The full variable domain, in which reference TRBV3-1 and TRBJ1-3 provide the parts outside the CDR3, is DTAVSQTPKYLVTQMGNDKSIKCEQNLGHDTMYWYKQDSKKFLKIMFSYNNKELIINETVPNRFSPKSPDKAHLNLHINSLELGDSAVYFCASSQGGSSGNTIYFGEGSWLTVV.

Worth noting for this clone: The junction departs from the called germline gene at one end, perhaps through a read error. The chain links TRBV5-1 to TRBJ1-2; 7 bases map to TRBD1. This CDR3 has 14 amino acids. Germline V gene sequence: CDR1 SGHRS, CDR2 YFSETQ. CDR3 in DNA: TGCGCCAACAGCCTAGGGACAGACTCCTATGGCTACACCTTC. Translated: CANSLGTDSYGYTF.

This clone was seen ten or more times. This rearrangement joins TRBV12-3 or TRBV12-4 to TRBJ1-4; possible D gene TRBD1, 5 bases. Trimming took 3 bases from V and 8 from J, leaving 13 bases between them. The CDR3 has 14 residues. Here the CDR3 reads CASSLRGGDEKLFF. The CDR3 DNA reads TGTGCCAGCAGTTTGCGGGGTGGGGACGAAAAACTGTTTTTT.

This clone was counted a few times. The chain joins TRBV10-3 to TRBJ1-1; tentatively, D is TRBD1 (6 bases). V was trimmed by 4 bases and J by 0 bases, leaving 9 bases between them. CDR1 is ENHRY, CDR2 SYGVKD, per germline. The CDR3 sequence is 14 residues long. CDR3 DNA sequence: TGTGCCATCAGTGGGGGACATCTGAACACTGAAGCTTTCTTT. This encodes CAISGGHLNTEAFF.

This clone was picked up many times. J is TRBJ1-5 and V is TRBV27, with TRBD1 identical over 11 bases. Trimming cost V 1 base and J 7 bases; bases outside gene matches: 9. The CDR3 spans 17 residues. The germline V gene encodes CDR1 MNHEY and CDR2 SMNVEV (reference sequence). Here the CDR3 reads CASSLYGDRGSKQPQHF. As DNA, the CDR3 is TGTGCCAGCAGTTTATATGGGGACAGGGGGTCAAAGCAGCCCCAGCATTTT.

In its sample, this clone was seen a few times. Additional DNA sequences in this sample encode the identical CDR3. The V gene is TRBV9, the J gene TRBJ2-3; a possible D gene is TRBD2 (5 bases). Between the trimmed V and J ends, which lost 4 bases and 5 bases, there was a span of 20 bases. The CDR3 is 16 residues long. In germline, CDR1 is SGDLS, CDR2 YYNGEE. Here the CDR3 DNA reads TGTGCCAGCAGCTCCCAAGGAGGAAGGGCGGGAGATACGCAGTATTTT. Its protein is CASSSQGGRAGDTQYF. The variable domain in full, with the rest retrieved from reference TRBV9 and TRBJ2-3, is DSGVTQTPKHLITATGQRVTLRCSPRSGDLSVYWYQQSLDQGLQFLIQYYNGEERAKGNILERFSAQQFPDLHSELNLSSLELGDSALYFCASSSQGGRAGDTQYFGPGTRLTVL.

Only a few counts were recorded for this clone. The DNA is omitted, as the CDR3 cannot be located on it reliably, and the CDR3 follows TCRdb's listing. This sequence joins TRBV6-1 and TRBJ1-2; the table's D call, TRBD1, has no DNA check behind it. Germline values: CDR1 MNHNS, CDR2 SASEGT. The CDR3 adds up to 15 amino acids, both ends counted. CDR3 residues: CASSEWGAGSHGYAF.

This clone was detected many times. Other DNA sequences in this specimen translate into the identical CDR3. J is TRBJ1-1 and V is TRBV5-5; possible D gene TRBD1, 5 bases. The CDR3 has 13 residues. Trimming took off 4 bases at V and 6 bases at J, with 13 bases between the two ends. The V gene's germline CDR1 is SGHKS and CDR2 YYEKEE (reference sequence). This chain's CDR3 is CASSRTVGAEAFF. CDR3 nucleotides: TGTGCCAGCAGCCGCACCGTGGGGGCTGAAGCTTTCTTT.

Many counts were recorded for this clone. The CDR3 DNA is TGTGCCAGCAGCCCGACAGGGCGGATTGGAGCTTTCTTT. Amino acids: CASSPTGRIGAFF. V gene TRBV7-9 combines with J gene TRBJ1-1; 7 nucleotides match TRBD1. Germline lookup yields CDR1 SEHNR and CDR2 FQNEAQ (reference sequence). Trimming removed 5 bases from V and 10 bases from J; junction bases left unmatched: 10. The CDR3 is 13 residues long. The whole variable domain, remainder taken from reference TRBV7-9 and TRBJ1-1, is DTGVSQNPRHKITKRGQNVTFRCDPISEHNRLYWYRQTLGQGPEFLTYFQNEAQLEKSRLLSDRFSAERPKGSFSTLEIQRTEQGDSAMYLCASSPTGRIGAFFGQGTRLTVV.

At least ten counts were recorded for this clone. The gene calls are TRBV7-6 and TRBJ2-5; D may be TRBD1 (6 bases). Germline-derived CDR1 and CDR2 are SGHVS and FNYEAQ. V shed 4 bases and J shed 4 bases, with 13 bases lying between them. The CDR3 is 14 amino acids. CDR3 residues: CASSSGDTPETQYF. CDR3 nucleotide sequence: TGTGCCAGCAGCTCAGGGGACACCCCAGAGACCCAGTACTTC.

This clone was seen ten or more times. J is TRBJ1-1 and V is TRBV12-5; 9 bases fit TRBD1. V shed 1 base and J 1 base; nucleotides not matched to a gene: 4. There are 16 residues in the CDR3. The germline gives CDR1 LGHNT, CDR2 FRNRAP. The CDR3 DNA follows: TGTGCTAGTGGTTTGGGCACAGGGGGCGAGAACACTGAAGCTTTCTTT. Its translation: CASGLGTGGENTEAFF.

This clone came up many times. The rearrangement uses TRBV3-1 and TRBJ1-6; D remains ambiguous. Germline V lookup: CDR1 LGHDT, CDR2 YNNKEL (reference sequence). The CDR3 totals 15 residues. The germline V and J ends were trimmed by 1 base and 7 bases, with 11 bases remaining between them. Here the CDR3 reads CASSQGSTWNSPLHF. Here the CDR3 DNA reads TGTGCCAGCAGCCAAGGGAGTACATGGAATTCACCCCTCCACTTT. The variable domain in full, with the rest retrieved from reference TRBV3-1 and TRBJ1-6, is DTAVSQTPKYLVTQMGNDKSIKCEQNLGHDTMYWYKQDSKKFLKIMFSYNNKELIINETVPNRFSPKSPDKAHLNLHINSLELGDSAVYFCASSQGSTWNSPLHFGNGTRLTVT.

This clone was recorded many times. This sequence joins TRBV30 and TRBJ2-3, with D perhaps assigned TRBD1 or TRBD2 (7 bases each). V was shortened by 7 bases and J by 0 bases, with 14 bases between the two germline ends. Germline V gives CDR1 GTSNPN, CDR2 SVGIG (reference sequence). The CDR3 length is 14 residues. The CDR3 region is CASRGGLSTDTQYF. The CDR3 nucleotides read TGTGCCTCCAGGGGGGGACTAAGCACAGATACGCAGTATTTT.

This clone was found many times. The chain joins TRBV20-1 to TRBJ1-2, with TRBD1 matching over 10 bases. The trim removed 6 bases at V and 1 base at J, leaving 5 bases unmatched. There are 14 residues in the CDR3. Germline V CDR1 and CDR2: DFQATT, SNEGSKA (reference sequence). The CDR3 reads CSAGTGESNYGYTF. The CDR3 DNA is TGCAGTGCAGGGACAGGGGAAAGTAACTATGGCTACACCTTC.

Many counts were recorded for this clone. The V call is TRBV19, the J call TRBJ2-5, with D perhaps assigned TRBD1 or TRBD2 (5 bases each). With 6 bases removed from V and 4 bases from J, the gap between germline ends came to 15 bases. The CDR3 is 14 amino acids. The V gene's germline CDR1 is LNHDA and CDR2 SQIVND (reference sequence). The CDR3 spells CASRPGRSLETQYF. For the CDR3, the DNA is TGTGCCAGTAGGCCGGGACGATCATTAGAGACCCAGTACTTC.

This clone was recorded at least ten times. V and J are TRBV5-6 and TRBJ2-2, with TRBD1 identical over 8 bases. CDR1 SGHDT and CDR2 YYEEEE come from the germline V gene. This CDR3 has 16 residues. The trim removed 0 bases at V and 5 bases at J, leaving 6 bases unmatched. The CDR3 region has the DNA TGTGCCAGCAGCTTGGCCCACCAGGGGGCAACCGGGGAGCTGTTTTTT. This translates into CASSLAHQGATGELFF. Based on the CDR3 plus reference TRBV5-6 and TRBJ2-2, the full variable domain is DAGVTQSPTHLIKTRGQQVTLRCSPKSGHDTVSWYQQALGQGPQFIFQYYEEEERQRGNFPDRFSGHQFPNYSSELNVNALLLGDSALYLCASSLAHQGATGELFFGEGSRLTVL.

In this sample, this clone turned up many times. The rearrangement links TRBV12-5 to TRBJ2-3, with TRBD2 as a possible D gene (6 bases). From germline, CDR1 is LGHNT and CDR2 FRNRAP. The CDR3 loop spans 17 amino acids. The V gene lost 5 bases and the J gene lost 0 bases, with 18 bases spanning the gap. CDR3 sequence reads: CASGLGWGGASTDTQYF. CDR3 sequence (DNA): TGTGCTAGTGGTCTTGGGTGGGGAGGAGCTAGCACAGATACGCAGTATTTT.

Ten or more counts support this clone. CDR3: CASSVGTSGNTIYF. The CDR3 DNA reads as TGTGCCAGCAGCGTAGGGACCTCTGGAAACACCATATATTTT. The chain joins TRBV9 to TRBJ1-3; D call uncertain. V was shortened by 0 bases and J by 0 bases, with 4 bases between the two germline ends. Germline V gene sequence: CDR1 SGDLS, CDR2 YYNGEE. The CDR3 contains 14 residues.

This clone was counted many times. The V and J genes are TRBV6-1 and TRBJ2-7; the D is unclear. This CDR3 spans 15 amino acids. V was cut by 6 bases and J by 0 bases, with 15 bases left in between. Germline assignment: CDR1 MNHNS and CDR2 SASEGT. CDR3 in DNA: TGTGCCAGCAGAATGTCCTTTATGGGCTCCTACGAGCAGTACTTC. Its protein is CASRMSFMGSYEQYF.

This clone was seen only a few times. The chain recombines TRBV7-2 with TRBJ2-5; 10 nucleotides match TRBD2. CDR3 length: 14 amino acids. Germline loops: CDR1 SGHTA, CDR2 FQGNSA. The trim removed 4 bases at V and 9 bases at J, leaving 8 bases unmatched. The CDR3 DNA reads TGTGCCAGCAGCTCGACTAGCGGGCCGGGGGCCCAGTACTTC. It is translated as CASSSTSGPGAQYF.

In its sample, this clone was seen a few times. The gene calls are TRBV2 and TRBJ1-5; D gene ambiguous. The CDR3 is 15 amino acids. The germline V gene encodes CDR1 SNHLY and CDR2 FYNNEI. V was trimmed by 5 bases and J by 4 bases, leaving 15 bases between them. The CDR3 sequence is CASSSAGERNQPQHF. The CDR3 coding sequence is TGTGCCAGCAGTTCAGCGGGAGAACGTAATCAGCCCCAGCATTTT.